Following are 22 T cell receptor beta chains from one sample sequenced in a study of cytomegalovirus exposure and HLA in healthy donors. 60 Vbeta and 13 Jbeta primers were used in PCR. This table comes from immunoSEQ multiplex PCR, and its TCRdb copy is limited to in-frame clones, with some not included. The sample yields about 130,000 clones, around 80% seen once. The sequenced sample was PBMCs. All receptors come from a middle-aged woman in good health and CMV-seronegative.

The CDR3 DNA follows: TGCGCCAGCAGCTTGTCGGGACTACAAGAGACCCAGTACTTC. Protein: CASSLSGLQETQYF. This chain links TRBV5-1 with TRBJ2-5, with TRBD2 matching over 7 bases. V was clipped by 1 base and J by 2 bases; unmatched bases: 2. CDR1 SGHRS and CDR2 YFSETQ come from the germline V gene. The length of the CDR3 is 14 residues.

The J gene is TRBJ1-5, the V gene TRBV7-9; perhaps TRBD1 as D (5 bases). Deletions cut 5 bases from V and 12 bases from J, with 17 bases between. The CDR3 is 13 amino acids. Per germline, CDR1 SEHNR and CDR2 FQNEAQ (reference sequence). The CDR3 DNA follows: TGTGCCAGCAGCCCTGGGGCAGGAGTGGTCCAGCATTTT. Translated: CASSPGAGVVQHF. The full variable domain, rest sourced from reference TRBV7-9 and TRBJ1-5, is DTGVSQNPRHKITKRGQNVTFRCDPISEHNRLYWYRQTLGQGPEFLTYFQNEAQLEKSRLLSDRFSAERPKGSFSTLEIQRTEQGDSAMYLCASSPGAGVVQHFGDGTRLSIL.

V usage is TRBV29-1 and J usage is TRBJ1-4, with 8 bases that match TRBD1. This CDR3 has 13 residues. V was pared by 7 bases and J by 4 bases, with 5 bases of the junction left unmatched. Germline CDR1 reads SQVTM; CDR2 reads ANQGSEA. The CDR3 spells CSGLQGGNEKLFF. CDR3 DNA: TGCAGCGGGCTACAGGGGGGTAATGAAAAACTGTTTTTT.

This clone was counted a few times. This chain links TRBV11-1 with TRBJ2-6, with no clear D. Germline CDR1 SGHAT, CDR2 FQDESV (reference sequence). V was pared by 5 bases and J by 4 bases, with 6 bases between. The length of the CDR3 is 13 residues. The CDR3 loop reads CASSLRGANVLTF. DNA for the CDR3: TGTGCCAGCAGCCTCAGGGGGGCCAACGTCCTGACTTTC.

The chain uses TRBV6-6 and TRBJ2-1; 7 bases are a match to TRBD1. The CDR3 loop spans 14 amino acids. The V segment lost 6 bases and the J segment 1 base; nucleotides outside the gene matches: 3. The germline CDR1 and CDR2 sequences are MNHNY and SVGAGI (reference sequence). DNA of the CDR3: TGTGCCAGCAGACCGGGACAGTCCTACAATGAGCAGTTCTTC. This sequence encodes CASRPGQSYNEQFF.

There are a few counts of this clone. V and J are TRBV2 and TRBJ2-6, with D tentatively TRBD1 (6 bases). Germline assignment: CDR1 SNHLY and CDR2 FYNNEI. V was cut by 9 bases and J by 3 bases, with 15 bases left in between. The CDR3 is 15 residues long. The CDR3 is CASTTDRNGANVLTF. DNA of the CDR3: TGTGCCAGTACAACCGACAGGAATGGGGCCAACGTCCTGACTTTC.

This chain links TRBV5-1 with TRBJ2-7, with TRBD2 matching over 13 bases. Germline-derived CDR1 and CDR2 are SGHRS and YFSETQ. After removal of 7 bases from V and 3 bases from J, the junction contained 1 base not matched to a gene. This CDR3 contains 13 residues. CDR3 sequence reads: CASGTSGDYEQYF. The CDR3 DNA reads TGCGCCAGCGGGACTAGCGGGGACTACGAGCAGTACTTC.

The chain has TRBV7-2 and TRBJ2-3; TRBD2 might be the D (5 bases). This CDR3 spans 13 amino acids. The germline V and J ends were trimmed by 6 bases and 5 bases, with 12 bases remaining between them. Germline values: CDR1 SGHTA, CDR2 FQGNSA. CDR3 nucleotides: TGTGCCAGCAGGAAGCGAGGGCTAGATACGCAGTATTTT. It is translated as CASRKRGLDTQYF.

This clone is a singleton in its sample. The V call is TRBV9, the J call TRBJ2-7; TRBD2 agrees at 11 bases. The CDR3 totals 17 residues. Trimming removed 0 bases from V and 0 bases from J; junction bases left unmatched: 5. CDR1 is SGDLS, CDR2 YYNGEE, per germline. This CDR3 reads CASSVAPLAGGSYEQYF. DNA of the CDR3: TGTGCCAGCAGCGTAGCTCCCCTAGCGGGAGGCTCCTACGAGCAGTACTTC.

The chain recombines TRBV6-6 with TRBJ1-1; no definite D call. The CDR3 covers 14 residues. CDR1 is MNHNY, CDR2 SVGAGI, per germline (reference sequence). Trimming shortened V by 0 bases and J by 4 bases, and 9 bases separated the two germline ends. The DNA of the CDR3 is TGTGCCAGCAGTTACTCGAGGGTAAGCACTGAAGCTTTCTTT. Translating gives CASSYSRVSTEAFF.

The sample holds a few counts of this clone. The V and J genes are TRBV23-1 and TRBJ1-1, with 7 bases aligning to TRBD1. TRBV23-1 is marked as an open reading frame, function uncertain. The V gene end was trimmed by 3 bases and the J gene end by 5 bases; junction bases not matched to a gene: 0. This CDR3 contains 12 residues. The CDR3 loop is CASSQDRTEAFF. Here the CDR3 DNA reads TGCGCCAGCAGTCAGGACAGGACTGAAGCTTTCTTT.

The J gene is TRBJ1-2, the V gene TRBV4-2; D gene ambiguous. Germline CDR1 and CDR2: LGHNA and YNFKEQ. This CDR3 has 14 residues. V lost 2 bases and J lost 1, with 8 bases in between. The CDR3 nucleotides are TGTGCCAGCAGCCAAACCCAGATTAACTATGGCTACACCTTC. This translates into CASSQTQINYGYTF.

The genes are TRBV6-1 and TRBJ1-2; TRBD1 is a possible D gene (6 bases). Germline loops: CDR1 MNHNS, CDR2 SASEGT. This CDR3 has 14 residues. Trimming took 1 base from V and 8 from J, leaving 14 bases between them. The CDR3 here is CASSEDHRVRGYTF. The CDR3 DNA is TGTGCCAGCAGTGAAGACCACAGGGTGAGGGGCTACACCTTC.

CDR3 nucleotide sequence: TGTGCCAGCAGTTACTCGCCCGGGACAGGGGGCTATGGCTACACCTTC. It encodes CASSYSPGTGGYGYTF. The V gene is TRBV6-5, the J gene TRBJ1-2; 11 bases map to TRBD1. V was clipped by 0 bases and J by 4 bases; unmatched bases: 4. The germline V gene encodes CDR1 MNHEY and CDR2 SVGAGI. The CDR3 covers 16 residues.

The genes are TRBV15 and TRBJ2-3; 7 bases line up with TRBD2. The CDR3 has 16 residues. From germline, CDR1 is LNHNV and CDR2 YYDKDF (reference sequence). The V and J ends lost 1 base and 0 bases, in that order; junction bases with no gene match: 4. The CDR3 sequence is CATSRALAASTDTQYF. The CDR3 DNA sequence: TGTGCCACCAGCAGAGCCCTAGCGGCTAGCACAGATACGCAGTATTTT.

This chain connects TRBV6-5 to TRBJ1-1, with 8 positions matching TRBD1. V was pared by 7 bases and J by 6 bases, with 4 bases of the junction left unmatched. The germline gives CDR1 MNHEY, CDR2 SVGAGI. This CDR3 region has 12 residues. The CDR3 reads CASITQGAEAFF. Written as DNA, the CDR3 is TGTGCCAGCATAACACAGGGGGCTGAAGCTTTCTTT.

The chain links TRBV28 to TRBJ1-4; D gene ambiguous. The CDR3 loop spans 16 amino acids. Germline V gene data show CDR1 as MDHEN and CDR2 as SYDVKM. Between the trimmed V and J ends, which lost 10 bases and 7 bases, there was a span of 25 bases. The CDR3, as DNA: TGTGCCACCACCACTTTGGATGGGTTGCGGCCTGAAAAACTGTTTTTT. Amino acid sequence: CATTTLDGLRPEKLFF.

Worth noting for this clone: The sample holds other DNA sequences that translate to the same CDR3. The DNA of the CDR3 is TGTGCCAGCAGTCGGGGGGGTTTAGGGTACGAGCAGTACTTC. This sequence encodes CASSRGGLGYEQYF. This chain uses TRBV27 with TRBJ2-7, with 8 bases lining up with TRBD2. The CDR3 is 14 residues long. Trimming took 5 bases from V and 4 from J; bases not matched to a gene: 7. Per germline, CDR1 MNHEY and CDR2 SMNVEV (reference sequence).

J is TRBJ2-7 and V is TRBV7-2; TRBD1 is a possible D gene (6 bases). In germline, CDR1 is SGHTA, CDR2 FQGNSA. V was clipped by 0 bases and J by 0 bases, with 18 bases between them. The CDR3 sequence is 18 residues long. CDR3 amino acids: CASSLAPTGFLSSYEQYF. The CDR3 DNA reads TGTGCCAGCAGCTTAGCACCGACAGGTTTCTTGAGCTCCTACGAGCAGTACTTC.

The rearrangement links TRBV6-5 to TRBJ1-3, with 7 nucleotides matching TRBD1. The trim removed 6 bases at V and 6 bases at J, leaving 5 bases unmatched. The CDR3 has 13 amino acids. The germline CDR1 and CDR2 sequences are MNHEY and SVGAGI. The CDR3 DNA follows: TGTGCCAGCAGCCCCACAGGGGTAAACACCATATATTTT. This codes for CASSPTGVNTIYF.

As concerns this clone: Compared with germline, one end of the junction differs, possibly owing to a read error. The rearrangement links TRBV7-7 to TRBJ2-1, with TRBD2 identical over 8 bases. The CDR3 runs to 16 residues. Germline V gene sequence: CDR1 SSHAT, CDR2 FNYEAQ (reference sequence). In DNA form, the CDR3 reads TGTGCTAGCAGCTTCAGGCGGGAGGTTCCCTACAATGAGCAGTTCTTC. It encodes CASSFRREVPYNEQFF.

The chain employs TRBV2 and TRBJ1-6; D unresolved. Germline values: CDR1 SNHLY, CDR2 FYNNEI. Trimming removed 8 bases from V and 7 bases from J, with 12 bases in between. The CDR3 contains 13 residues. The CDR3 sequence: CASCTDLNSPLHF. Written as DNA, the CDR3 is TGTGCCAGCTGTACAGACCTAAATTCACCCCTCCACTTT. Variable domain in full (rest from reference TRBV2 and TRBJ1-6): EPEVTQTPSHQVTQMGQEVILRCVPISNHLYFYWYRQILGQKVEFLVSFYNNEISEKSEIFDDQFSVERPDGSNFTLKIRSTKLEDSAMYFCASCTDLNSPLHFGNGTRLTVT.